This T cell receptor (beta chain) was observed in a study of T cells after yellow fever vaccination (dated by TCRdb to about 2019). Turning to the overall study: Libraries from fractions with low cell numbers were prepared with the SMART-Seq v4 Ultra Low Input RNA kit. To follow T-cell clones before and after both primary and booster YFV17D yellow fever vaccination, bulk TCR alpha and beta repertoires underwent longitudinal sequencing. Two healthy male donors made up the cohort, one aged 18 to 30 years and the other aged 30 to 40 years. Blood samples were taken at several timepoints before and after primary and secondary immunization, and bulk PBMC replicates and cell subsets were isolated.

Data came from an Illumina NovaSeq 6000. Synthesis of TCR cDNA relied on 5'RACE template switching, a step that introduced a universal primer site along with unique molecular identifiers. cDNA synthesis was primed from both the TCR alpha and TCR beta constant segments. Library amplification used two PCR steps, and the second PCR step added sample barcodes and sequencing adapters. Sequencing of the libraries was done on either Illumina HiSeq 2500 (2x100 bp) or NovaSeq (2x150 bp). In the original analysis: Reads were demultiplexed and collapsed into UMI consensus sequences with MIGEC, and V(D)J alignment was performed with MiXCR. Vaccine-responding clonotypes were defined with edgeR using replicate PBMC samples, requiring FDR below 0.01 and a log2 fold change above 5 up to day 15. Each bulk clonotype received a CD4 or CD8 identity based on whether the sequenced CD4 or CD8 repertoire contained that clonotype at higher abundance. TCRdb reanalyzed the raw reads on its own, using fastp at Q25 for trimming and MiXCR for clone calling, and kept in-frame beta chains. Each CDR3 protein appears once, grouped with its most common genes and DNA. These V and J calls are TCRdb output, not the study's own analysis. This sample holds 150,000 or so distinct CDR3 sequences; roughly a tenth were observed only once. Approximately 35% of the sample is held by the ten biggest clonotypes.

The table lists this clonotype with a few counts. This clone's antigen is unknown. The record has no base qualities; no much larger clone is one base away. V is shortened by 2 bases, J by 13 bases, and the region joining them spans 10 bases. The CDR3 numbers 12 residues from cysteine through phenylalanine. This entry keeps only the CDR3 DNA: 36 bases, framed from base 1. In the germline V gene, CDR1 corresponds to SGHDT and CDR2 to YYEEEE. General conclusions and limits of the study: Computational filtering was required because FACS-sorted repertoires could contain abundant contaminating clonotypes from the bulk population. The secondary T-cell response was found to be weaker but faster than the primary response, with a peak reached on day 5 rather than on day 15. The study included only a couple of donors, which limits how far the findings can be generalized. After the booster, most clones that had expanded after primary vaccination were detected again (around 95% of CD4 and roughly 86% of CD8), suggesting broad maintenance of memory. A small share of clonotypes was detected in both CD4 and CD8 compartments, with the overlap likely arising from convergent recombination.

The label giving this sample's treatment or condition can be read as: live attenuated yellow fever vaccine strain. A standard Ficoll-Paque protocol was used to isolate PBMCs from peripheral blood. Dynabeads CD4 and CD8 positive selection kits were used to isolate the CD4 and CD8 T-cell fractions. RNA was extracted with TriZol from bulk PBMCs, CD4 and CD8 fractions, and dextramer-positive and dextramer-negative fractions. The receptor was isolated from a man between 18 and 35 years old who received the YFV17D yellow fever vaccine. The chain couples TRBV5-6 to TRBJ1-6, with the D segment identity uncertain. This material consisted of CD8+ T cells sorted from PBMCs, taken 45 days after the yellow fever booster vaccination. The nucleotides are TGTGCCAGCAGCTTCGGAGGGTACCCCCTCCACTTT. It specifies CASSFGGYPLHF.